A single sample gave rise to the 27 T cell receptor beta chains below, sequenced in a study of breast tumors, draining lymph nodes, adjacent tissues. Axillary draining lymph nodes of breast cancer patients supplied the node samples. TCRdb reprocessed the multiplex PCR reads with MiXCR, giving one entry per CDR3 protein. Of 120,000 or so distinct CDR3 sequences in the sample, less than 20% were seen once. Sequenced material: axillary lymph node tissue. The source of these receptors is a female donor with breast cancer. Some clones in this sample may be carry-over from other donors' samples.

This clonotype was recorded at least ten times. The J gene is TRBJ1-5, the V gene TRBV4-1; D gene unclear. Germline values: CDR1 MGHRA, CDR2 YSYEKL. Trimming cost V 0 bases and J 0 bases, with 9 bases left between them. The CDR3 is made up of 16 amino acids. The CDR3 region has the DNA TGCGCCAGCAGCCAAGAGCAGGCTTATAGCAATCAGCCCCAGCATTTT. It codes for CASSQEQAYSNQPQHF.

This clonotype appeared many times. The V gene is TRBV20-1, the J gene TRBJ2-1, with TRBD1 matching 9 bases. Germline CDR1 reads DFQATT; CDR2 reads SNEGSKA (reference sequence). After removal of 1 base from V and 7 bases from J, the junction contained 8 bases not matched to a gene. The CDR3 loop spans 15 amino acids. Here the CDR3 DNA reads TGCAGTGCTAGAGCCCCCCGGGACAGGGTTAATGAGCAGTTCTTC. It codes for CSARAPRDRVNEQFF.

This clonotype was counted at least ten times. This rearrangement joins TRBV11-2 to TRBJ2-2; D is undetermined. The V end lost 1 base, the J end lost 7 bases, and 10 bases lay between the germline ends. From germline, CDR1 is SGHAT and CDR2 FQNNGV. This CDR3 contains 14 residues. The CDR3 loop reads CASSLVGIGGELFF. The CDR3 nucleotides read TGTGCCAGCAGCTTAGTGGGTATTGGCGGGGAGCTGTTTTTT. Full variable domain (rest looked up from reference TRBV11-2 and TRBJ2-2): EAGVAQSPRYKIIEKRQSVAFWCNPISGHATLYWYQQILGQGPKLLIQFQNNGVVDDSQLPKDRFSAERLKGVDSTLKIQPAKLEDSAVYLCASSLVGIGGELFFGEGSRLTVL.

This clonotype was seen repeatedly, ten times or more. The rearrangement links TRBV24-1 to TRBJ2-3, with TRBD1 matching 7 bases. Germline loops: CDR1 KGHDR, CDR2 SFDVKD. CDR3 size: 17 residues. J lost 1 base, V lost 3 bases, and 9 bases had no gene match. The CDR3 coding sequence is TGTGCCACCAGTGATCCCACAGGGGCCCTGGGCACAGATACGCAGTATTTT. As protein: CATSDPTGALGTDTQYF.

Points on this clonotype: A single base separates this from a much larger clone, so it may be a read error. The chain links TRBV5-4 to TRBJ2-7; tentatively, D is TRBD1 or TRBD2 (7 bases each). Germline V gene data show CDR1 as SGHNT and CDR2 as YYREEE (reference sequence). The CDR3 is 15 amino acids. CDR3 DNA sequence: TGTGCCAGCAGCTTGGAGGGAGGGGGCCTCTACGAGCAGTGCTTC. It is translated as CASSLEGGGLYEQCF.

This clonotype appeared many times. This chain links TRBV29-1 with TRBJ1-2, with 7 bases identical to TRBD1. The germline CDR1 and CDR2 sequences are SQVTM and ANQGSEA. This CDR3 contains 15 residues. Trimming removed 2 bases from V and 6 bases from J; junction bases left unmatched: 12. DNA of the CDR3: TGCAGCGTTGAATCGGGGGGACAGCGAAAACATGGCTACACCTTC. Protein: CSVESGGQRKHGYTF.

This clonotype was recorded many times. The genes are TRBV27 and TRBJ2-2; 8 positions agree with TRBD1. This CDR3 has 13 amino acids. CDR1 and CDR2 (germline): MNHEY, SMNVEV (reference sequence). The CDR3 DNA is TGTGCTATCAGGGGGCTGGGGACCGGGGAGCTGTTTTTT. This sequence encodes CAIRGLGTGELFF.

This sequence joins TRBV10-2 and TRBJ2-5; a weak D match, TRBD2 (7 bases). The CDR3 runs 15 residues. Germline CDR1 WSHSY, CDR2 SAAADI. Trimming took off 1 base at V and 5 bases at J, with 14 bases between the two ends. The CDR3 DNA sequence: TGCGCCAGCAGTGAGTGGGGGGGGCTAGTGGAGACCCAGTACTTC. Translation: CASSEWGGLVETQYF.

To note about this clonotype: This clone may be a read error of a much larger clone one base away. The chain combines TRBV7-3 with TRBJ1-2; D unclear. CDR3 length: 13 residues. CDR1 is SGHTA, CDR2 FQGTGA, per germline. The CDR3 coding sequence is TGTGCCAGCAGCTTCGGCCCTAACTATGGCTACGCCTTC. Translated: CASSFGPNYGYAF.

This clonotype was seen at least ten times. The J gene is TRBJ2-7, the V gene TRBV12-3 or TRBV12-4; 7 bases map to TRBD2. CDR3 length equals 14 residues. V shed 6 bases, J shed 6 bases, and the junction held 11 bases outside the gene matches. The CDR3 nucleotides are TGTGCCAGCAGGGTATCCGCGGGAGTGGGCGAGCAGTACTTC. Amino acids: CASRVSAGVGEQYF.

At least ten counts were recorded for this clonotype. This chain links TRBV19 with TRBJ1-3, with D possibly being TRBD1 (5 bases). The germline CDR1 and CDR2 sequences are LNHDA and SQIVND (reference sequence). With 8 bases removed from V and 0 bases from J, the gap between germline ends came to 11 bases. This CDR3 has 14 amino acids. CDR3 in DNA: TGTGCCAGTCGAAGGGACGGCTCTGGAAACACCATATATTTT. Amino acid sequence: CASRRDGSGNTIYF. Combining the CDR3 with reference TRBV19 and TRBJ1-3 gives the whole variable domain DGGITQSPKYLFRKEGQNVTLSCEQNLNHDAMYWYRQDPGQGLRLIYYSQIVNDFQKGDIAEGYSVSREKKESFPLTVTSAQKNPTAFYLCASRRDGSGNTIYFGEGSWLTVV.

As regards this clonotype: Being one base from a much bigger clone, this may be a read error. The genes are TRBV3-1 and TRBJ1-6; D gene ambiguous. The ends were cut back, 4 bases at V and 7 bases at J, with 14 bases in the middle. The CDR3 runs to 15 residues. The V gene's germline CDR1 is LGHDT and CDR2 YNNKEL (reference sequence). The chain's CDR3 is CASSRAAALNSPLHF. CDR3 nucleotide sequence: TGTGCCAGCAGCCGGGCAGCAGCGTTGAATTCACCCCTCCACTTT.

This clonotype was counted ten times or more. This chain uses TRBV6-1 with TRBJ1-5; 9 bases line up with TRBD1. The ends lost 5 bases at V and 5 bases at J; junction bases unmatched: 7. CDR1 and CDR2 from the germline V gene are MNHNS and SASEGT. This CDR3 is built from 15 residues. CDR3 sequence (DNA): TGTGCCAGCAGTCCCGGGACAGGGCGTTATCAGCCCCAGCATTTT. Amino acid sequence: CASSPGTGRYQPQHF.

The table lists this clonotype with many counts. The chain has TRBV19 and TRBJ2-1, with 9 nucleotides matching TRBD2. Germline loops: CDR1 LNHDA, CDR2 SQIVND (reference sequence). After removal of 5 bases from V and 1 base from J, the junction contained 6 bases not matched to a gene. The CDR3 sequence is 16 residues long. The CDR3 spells CASSPTSGRSYNEQFF. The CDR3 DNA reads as TGTGCCAGTAGTCCTACTAGCGGGCGTTCCTACAATGAGCAGTTCTTC.

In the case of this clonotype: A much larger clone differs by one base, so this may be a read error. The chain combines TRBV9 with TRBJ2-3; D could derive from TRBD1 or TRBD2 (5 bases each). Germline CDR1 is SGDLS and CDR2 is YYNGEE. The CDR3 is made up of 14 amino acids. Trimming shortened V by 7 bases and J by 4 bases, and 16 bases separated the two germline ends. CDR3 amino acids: CASSRDVSADTQYF. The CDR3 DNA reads TGTGCCAGCTCCCGGGACGTGAGCGCAGATACGCAGTATTTT.

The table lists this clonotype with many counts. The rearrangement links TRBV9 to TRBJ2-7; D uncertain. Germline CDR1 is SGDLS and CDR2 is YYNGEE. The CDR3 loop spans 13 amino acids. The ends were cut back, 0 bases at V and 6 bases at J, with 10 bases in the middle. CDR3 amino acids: CASSVVPSAEQYF. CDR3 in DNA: TGTGCCAGCAGCGTAGTGCCGTCCGCCGAGCAGTACTTC.

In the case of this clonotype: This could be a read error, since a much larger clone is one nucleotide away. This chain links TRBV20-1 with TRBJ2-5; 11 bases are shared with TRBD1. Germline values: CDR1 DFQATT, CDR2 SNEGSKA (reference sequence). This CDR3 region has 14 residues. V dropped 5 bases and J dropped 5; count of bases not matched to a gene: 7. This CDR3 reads CSAAGQGVRETQYF. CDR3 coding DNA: TGCAGTGCTGCGGGACAGGGGGTTCGTGAGACCCAGTACTTC.

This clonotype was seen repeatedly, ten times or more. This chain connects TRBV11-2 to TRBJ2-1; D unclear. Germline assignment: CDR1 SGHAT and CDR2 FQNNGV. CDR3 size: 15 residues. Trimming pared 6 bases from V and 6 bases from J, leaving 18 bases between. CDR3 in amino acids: CASRPWLSPGNEQFF. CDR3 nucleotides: TGTGCCAGCAGGCCCTGGCTCTCCCCCGGCAATGAGCAGTTCTTC.

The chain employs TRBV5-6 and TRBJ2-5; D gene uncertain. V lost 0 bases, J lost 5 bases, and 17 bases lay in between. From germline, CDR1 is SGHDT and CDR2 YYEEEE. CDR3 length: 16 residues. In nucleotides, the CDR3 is TGTGCCAGCAGCTTGGCCCTCTCCCCCCTCGGCGAGACCCAGTACTTC. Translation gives CASSLALSPLGETQYF. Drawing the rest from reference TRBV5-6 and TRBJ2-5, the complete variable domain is DAGVTQSPTHLIKTRGQQVTLRCSPKSGHDTVSWYQQALGQGPQFIFQYYEEEERQRGNFPDRFSGHQFPNYSSELNVNALLLGDSALYLCASSLALSPLGETQYFGPGTRLLVL.

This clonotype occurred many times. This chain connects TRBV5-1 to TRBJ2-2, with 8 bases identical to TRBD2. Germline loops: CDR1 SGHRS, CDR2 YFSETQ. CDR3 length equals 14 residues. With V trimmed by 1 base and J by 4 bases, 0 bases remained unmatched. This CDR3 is CASSLTSGTGELFF. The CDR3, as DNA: TGCGCCAGCAGCTTGACTAGCGGCACCGGGGAGCTGTTTTTT.

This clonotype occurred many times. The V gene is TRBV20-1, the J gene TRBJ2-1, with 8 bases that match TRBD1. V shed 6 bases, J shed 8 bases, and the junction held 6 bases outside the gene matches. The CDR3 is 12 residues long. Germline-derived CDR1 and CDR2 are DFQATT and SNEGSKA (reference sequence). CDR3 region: CSAGQGRYEQFF. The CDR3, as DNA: TGCAGTGCCGGACAGGGAAGGTATGAGCAGTTCTTC.

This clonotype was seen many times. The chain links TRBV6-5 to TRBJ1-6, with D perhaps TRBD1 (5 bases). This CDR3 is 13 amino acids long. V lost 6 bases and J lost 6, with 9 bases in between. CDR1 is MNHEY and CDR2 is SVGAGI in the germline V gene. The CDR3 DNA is TGTGCCAGCAGGGGCCAGGGTAATTCACCCCTCCACTTT. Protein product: CASRGQGNSPLHF.

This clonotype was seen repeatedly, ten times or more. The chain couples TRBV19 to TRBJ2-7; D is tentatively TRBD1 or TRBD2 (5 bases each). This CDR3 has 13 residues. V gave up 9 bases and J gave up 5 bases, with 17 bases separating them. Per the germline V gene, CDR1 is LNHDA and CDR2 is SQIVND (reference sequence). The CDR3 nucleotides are TGTGCCAGCAGGAACCGAGGGGTCGACGAGCAGTACTTC. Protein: CASRNRGVDEQYF. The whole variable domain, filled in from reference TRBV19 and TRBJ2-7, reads DGGITQSPKYLFRKEGQNVTLSCEQNLNHDAMYWYRQDPGQGLRLIYYSQIVNDFQKGDIAEGYSVSREKKESFPLTVTSAQKNPTAFYLCASRNRGVDEQYFGPGTRLTVT.

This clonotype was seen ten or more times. CDR3 amino acids: CASAAQSSGRVYNEQFF. DNA of the CDR3: TGCGCCAGCGCCGCACAAAGTAGCGGGAGGGTATACAATGAGCAGTTCTTC. This chain uses TRBV5-1 with TRBJ2-1; 11 bases map to TRBD2. The V and J ends lost 7 bases and 4 bases, in that order; junction bases with no gene match: 13. This CDR3 is built from 17 residues. Per the germline V gene, CDR1 is SGHRS and CDR2 is YFSETQ.

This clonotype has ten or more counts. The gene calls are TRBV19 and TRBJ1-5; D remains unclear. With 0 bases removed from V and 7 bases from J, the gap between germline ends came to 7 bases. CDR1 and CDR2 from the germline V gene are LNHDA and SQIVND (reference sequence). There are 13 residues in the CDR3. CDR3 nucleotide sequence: TGTGCCAGTAGTATAGATAGGATACAGCCCCAGCATTTT. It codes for CASSIDRIQPQHF.

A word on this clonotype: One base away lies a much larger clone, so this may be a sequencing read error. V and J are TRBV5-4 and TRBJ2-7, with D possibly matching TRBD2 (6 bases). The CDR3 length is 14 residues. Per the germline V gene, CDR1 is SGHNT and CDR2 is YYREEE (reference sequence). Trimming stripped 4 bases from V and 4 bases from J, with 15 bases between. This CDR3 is CASSTSPGRYEQYF. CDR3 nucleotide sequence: TGTGCCAGCAGCACGAGCCCGGGGAGGTACGAGCAGTACTTC.

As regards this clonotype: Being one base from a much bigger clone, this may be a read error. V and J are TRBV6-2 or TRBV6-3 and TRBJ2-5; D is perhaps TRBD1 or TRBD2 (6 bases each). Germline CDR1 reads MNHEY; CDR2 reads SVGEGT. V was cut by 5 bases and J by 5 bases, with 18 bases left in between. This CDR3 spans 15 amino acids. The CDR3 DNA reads TGTGCCAGCAGTCCCGGGTCGAGAGGGGGGGAGACCCAGTACTTC. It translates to CASSPGSRGGETQYF.